Each of the 6 T cell receptor beta chains below was sequenced from the same sample in a study of blood T cell repertoires in COVID-19. Assay: immunoSEQ multiplex PCR; the TCRdb copy retains only in-frame clones and omits some. This sample has about 490,000 clones, with 80% to 90% found just once. The material sequenced was peripheral blood. All receptors derive from a human donor in a cohort sampled during active COVID-19.

This clone was counted between two and nine times. The rearrangement links TRBV13 to TRBJ2-1, with TRBD2 matching over 11 bases. Looked up from germline, CDR1 is PRHDT and CDR2 is FYEKMQ (reference sequence). The CDR3 consists of 16 residues. J gave up 1 base and V 5 bases, and 4 bases lay outside the gene matches. This CDR3 is CASSVRLAGSYNEQFF. The CDR3 DNA reads as TGTGCCAGCAGCGTCCGACTAGCGGGGTCCTACAATGAGCAGTTCTTC.

This chain connects TRBV24-1 to TRBJ2-6; maybe TRBD1 (6 bases). Germline lookup yields CDR1 KGHDR and CDR2 SFDVKD. This CDR3 is built from 16 residues. Trimming cost V 4 bases and J 0 bases, with 9 bases left between them. CDR3 coding DNA: TGTGCCACCAGTGACACAGGGTTCTCTGGGGCCAACGTCCTGACTTTC. Amino acid sequence: CATSDTGFSGANVLTF.

V is TRBV7-3 and J is TRBJ1-6; weak D call: TRBD1 (6 bases). Trimming took 4 bases from V and 5 from J, leaving 9 bases between them. Per germline, CDR1 SGHTA and CDR2 FQGTGA. The CDR3 is made up of 14 amino acids. The CDR3 spells CASSSTGNNSPLHF. The CDR3 DNA is TGTGCCAGCAGCTCTACAGGGAATAATTCACCCCTCCACTTT.

The chain has TRBV7-9 and TRBJ2-2, with 8 positions matching TRBD2. The CDR3 has 17 amino acids. CDR1 is SEHNR and CDR2 is FQNEAQ in the germline V gene (reference sequence). V was pared by 5 bases and J by 3 bases, with 11 bases of the junction left unmatched. The CDR3 spells CASSLGGAGRHTGELFF. The CDR3 coding sequence is TGTGCCAGCAGCCTCGGGGGGGCGGGAAGACACACCGGGGAGCTGTTTTTT.

J is TRBJ2-1 and V is TRBV30; weak D call: TRBD1 (6 bases). CDR1 and CDR2 from the germline V gene are GTSNPN and SVGIG (reference sequence). The CDR3 sequence is 16 residues long. V was pared by 7 bases and J by 0 bases, with 19 bases between. CDR3 in amino acids: CASARRGGFSYNEQFF. The CDR3 nucleotides read TGTGCCTCAGCTAGGCGTGGGGGCTTCTCCTACAATGAGCAGTTCTTC.

This CDR3 is CASSLTQGAHNEQFF. The CDR3 DNA reads as TGTGCCAGCAGTTTAACACAGGGGGCCCACAATGAGCAGTTCTTC. The chain has TRBV27 and TRBJ2-1; 9 nucleotides align to TRBD1. Losses at the gene ends were 2 bases for V and 5 bases for J; bases not matched to a gene: 4. CDR1 and CDR2 (germline): MNHEY, SMNVEV (reference sequence). CDR3 size: 15 residues.